This TCR beta chain was recovered during a study of T cells in Graves' hyperthyroidism and ophthalmopathy. The overall study: Prior to any treatment, at the point of initial diagnosis, peripheral blood was collected. General study findings and limits: In validation, the model predicted ophthalmopathy. These predictions came a median roughly 6.5 months before onset.

Trimming at V came to 0 bases and at J to 5 bases, leaving 9 bases not matched to a gene. The CDR3 extends over 15 amino acids. Germline CDR1 reads SQVTM; CDR2 reads ANQGSEA. On this clonotype itself: Its matching antigen is unknown.

Regions amplified from RNA transcripts were the TCR beta CDR3 regions. A first-round RT-PCR of the TCR CDR3 used the HTBI primer set. From the multiplex PCR reads, TCRdb called clonotypes with MiXCR, one entry per CDR3 protein. This sample has hundreds of thousands of distinct CDR3 sequences, with around 15% found just once. Patients were excluded for uncontrolled infection, other autoimmune disease, pregnancy or lactation. The sequenced sample consisted of blood. The chain has TRBV29-1 and TRBJ2-5; 7 bases are shared with TRBD2. The clonotype was recovered from a woman between 18 and 29 years old with Graves' ophthalmopathy. The CDR3 region is CSVEDTVGRAETQYF. The CDR3 nucleotides read TGCAGCGTTGAAGATACGGTGGGGAGGGCTGAGACCCAGTACTTC. Full variable domain (missing parts from reference TRBV29-1 and TRBJ2-5): SAVISQKPSRDICQRGTSLTIQCQVDSQVTMMFWYRQQPGQSLTLIATANQGSEATYESGFVIDKFPISRPNLTFSTLTVSNMSPEDSSIYLCSVEDTVGRAETQYFGPGTRLLVL.